These T cell receptor beta chains were read from a single sample in a study of CD8 T cells in Susac syndrome. TCRdb used MiXCR to reprocess the immunoSEQ multiplex PCR reads, holding one entry per CDR3 protein. The table lists roughly 170,000 distinct CDR3 sequences, 93% of them singletons. Sequenced input: CD4+ T cells from PBMCs. The origin of the receptors is a human donor with multiple sclerosis. CDR3s include the opening cysteine and the closing phenylalanine or tryptophan. The D gene is left open where the match is weak. A row's size may be missing; if present it is once, few, many or a size class.

v_gene	abundance	j_gene	d_gene	CDR3aa	CDR3nt
TRBV4-3	once	TRBJ1-2	NA	CASSPTRRMSYGYTF	TGCGCCAGCAGCCCTACACGAAGAATGAGCTATGGCTACACCTTC
TRBV4-1	NA	TRBJ1-5	NA	CASSWLGPGSNQPQHF	TGCGCCAGCAGCTGGCTGGGACCGGGAAGCAATCAGCCCCAGCATTTT
TRBV5-1	NA	TRBJ2-1	NA	CASSQEGGAGYNEQFF	TGCGCCAGCAGCCAGGAGGGGGGGGCCGGTTACAATGAGCAGTTCTTC
TRBV5-4	NA	TRBJ1-2	TRBD1	CASTFDRDAATF	TGTGCCAGCACCTTCGACAGGGATGCTGCCACCTTC
TRBV2	NA	TRBJ1-5	NA	CASSDSGGPAQHF	TGTGCCAGCAGTGACTCCGGGGGGCCGGCCCAGCATTTT
TRBV4-1	NA	TRBJ2-3	TRBD2	CASSLQSSGDPLGDTQYF	TGCGCCAGCAGCCTCCAGTCTAGCGGGGACCCCCTGGGGGATACGCAGTATTTT
TRBV20-1	NA	TRBJ2-3	NA	CSARVGASDTQYF	TGCAGTGCTAGAGTCGGGGCTTCAGATACGCAGTATTTT
TRBV20-1	NA	TRBJ1-1	TRBD1	CSATTQTGMEAFF	TGCAGTGCCACCACCCAGACAGGGATGGAAGCTTTCTTT
TRBV14	once	TRBJ2-5	NA	CASSQVAETQYF	TGTGCCAGCAGCCAAGTGGCAGAGACCCAGTACTTC
TRBV12-3/TRBV12-4	NA	TRBJ2-5	TRBD2	CASSRTGTSRETQYF	TGTGCCAGCAGCCGAACGGGGACTAGCCGGGAGACCCAGTACTTC
TRBV20-1	NA	TRBJ2-6	NA	CSARVQSGANVLTF	TGCAGTGCTAGAGTGCAATCTGGGGCCAACGTCCTGACTTTC
TRBV15	NA	TRBJ1-5	NA	CATSRGPTVDQPQHF	TGTGCCACCAGCAGAGGCCCCACAGTTGATCAGCCCCAGCATTTT